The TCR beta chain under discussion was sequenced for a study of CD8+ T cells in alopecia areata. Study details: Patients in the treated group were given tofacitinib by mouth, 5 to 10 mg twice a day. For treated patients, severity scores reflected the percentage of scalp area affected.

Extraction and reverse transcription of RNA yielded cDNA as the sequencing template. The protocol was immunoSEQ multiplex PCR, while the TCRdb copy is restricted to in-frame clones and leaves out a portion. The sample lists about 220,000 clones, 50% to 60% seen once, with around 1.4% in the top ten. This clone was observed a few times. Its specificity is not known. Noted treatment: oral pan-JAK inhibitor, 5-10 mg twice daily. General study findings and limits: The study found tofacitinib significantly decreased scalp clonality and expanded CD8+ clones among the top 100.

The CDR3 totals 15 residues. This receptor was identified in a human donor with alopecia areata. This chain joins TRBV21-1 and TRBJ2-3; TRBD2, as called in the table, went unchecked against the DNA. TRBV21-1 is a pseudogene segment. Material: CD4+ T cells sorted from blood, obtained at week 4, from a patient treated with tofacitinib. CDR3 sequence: CASSKGLRGGDTQYF. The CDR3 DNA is TGTGCCAGCAGCAAAGGGCTTCGCGGGGGAGATACGCAGTATTTT.